The 20 T cell receptor beta chains given below trace back to one sample, sequenced in a study of blood T cell repertoires in COVID-19. The repertoire was sequenced with immunoSEQ multiplex PCR; TCRdb's copy has only in-frame clones and lacks some. This repertoire shows approximately 460,000 clones, roughly nine tenths found once; its top ten account for about 0.91%. Sequencing input: peripheral blood. These receptor sequences come from a man aged 18 to 30 with COVID-19, enrolled during active disease.

As concerns this clone: Distinct nucleotide sequences in the sample also encode this CDR3. The genes are TRBV18 and TRBJ2-7; 8 bases line up with TRBD1. The V segment lost 6 bases and the J segment 2 bases; nucleotides outside the gene matches: 6. Germline V CDR1 and CDR2: KGHSH, LQKENI. This CDR3 has 14 residues. CDR3 bases: TGTGCCAGCTCCACCGGGACAGGAACCTACGAGCAGTACTTC. Its protein product is CASSTGTGTYEQYF.

This clone was counted a few times. Other DNA sequences of this sample code for an identical CDR3. The chain is built from TRBV5-4 and TRBJ1-1, with D hard to call. The germline gives CDR1 SGHNT, CDR2 YYREEE (reference sequence). V lost 4 bases and J lost 3, with 13 bases in between. This CDR3 has 14 residues. The DNA of the CDR3 is TGTGCCAGCAGCCTCGGAGCGGGTCACACTGAAGCTTTCTTT. Its translation: CASSLGAGHTEAFF.

The chain employs TRBV6-5 and TRBJ1-5, with D perhaps TRBD1 (6 bases). Germline V gene data show CDR1 as MNHEY and CDR2 as SVGAGI. The CDR3 length is 15 residues. Trimming pared 6 bases from V and 6 bases from J, leaving 18 bases between. As DNA, the CDR3 is TGTGCCAGCAGAGATCACAGGGAGTCGGGTCAGCCCCAGCATTTT. Residues: CASRDHRESGQPQHF.

This clone occurred once. This CDR3 is CASSERGSDNEQFF. DNA of the CDR3: TGTGCCAGCAGTGAACGGGGTAGCGACAATGAGCAGTTCTTC. The chain joins TRBV2 to TRBJ2-1; possible D gene TRBD2, 5 bases. The germline V gene has CDR1 SNHLY and CDR2 FYNNEI. The CDR3 is made up of 14 amino acids. Deletions cut 2 bases from V and 5 bases from J, with 10 bases between.

This rearrangement joins TRBV11-3 to TRBJ2-7, with 7 bases identical to TRBD2. Losses at the gene ends were 3 bases for V and 4 bases for J; bases not matched to a gene: 9. The CDR3 loop spans 15 amino acids. Germline CDR1 is SGHNT and CDR2 is YENEEA. The CDR3 region has the DNA TGTGCCAGCAGCTTTATGGGGGGGTTAACATACGAGCAGTACTTC. It yields the protein CASSFMGGLTYEQYF.

The rearrangement uses TRBV7-9 and TRBJ1-2, with TRBD1 matching over 7 bases. This CDR3 has 16 amino acids. Per the germline V gene, CDR1 is SEHNR and CDR2 is FQNEAQ (reference sequence). After removal of 5 bases from V and 7 bases from J, the junction contained 16 bases not matched to a gene. The CDR3 DNA is TGTGCCAGCAGCCCCCATGGGACAGCCAAAGAGGGTGGCTACACCTTC. This encodes CASSPHGTAKEGGYTF.

The rearrangement links TRBV4-1 to TRBJ2-2; D is ambiguous. Deletions cut 2 bases from V and 1 base from J, with 5 bases between. CDR3 size: 14 residues. Germline CDR1 MGHRA, CDR2 YSYEKL. The DNA for the CDR3 is TGCGCCAGCAGCCAATTATGGAACACCGGGGAGCTGTTTTTT. Translated: CASSQLWNTGELFF.

The chain recombines TRBV28 with TRBJ1-4, with D possibly TRBD1 on 5 matching bases. The CDR3 runs to 12 residues. V shed 4 bases and J shed 7 bases, with 7 bases lying between them. CDR1 is MDHEN, CDR2 SYDVKM, per germline. The CDR3 region is CASSWGVEKLFF. The CDR3 DNA reads as TGTGCCAGCAGTTGGGGGGTTGAAAAACTGTTTTTT.

CDR3 sequence: CASSDNPGRGYNEQFF. Written as DNA, the CDR3 is TGTGCCAGCAGTGACAACCCCGGGAGAGGTTACAATGAGCAGTTCTTC. J is TRBJ2-1 and V is TRBV6-4; tentative D call: TRBD2 (6 bases). CDR3 length equals 16 residues. The germline V gene encodes CDR1 MRHNA and CDR2 SNTAGT. Trimming stripped 2 bases from V and 4 bases from J, with 15 bases between.

The chain has TRBV10-1 and TRBJ2-1; weak D call: TRBD2 (5 bases). The CDR3 runs 15 residues. Trimming shortened V by 4 bases and J by 0 bases, and 10 bases separated the two germline ends. The V gene's germline CDR1 is WNHNN and CDR2 SYGVQD (reference sequence). Written as DNA, the CDR3 is TGCGCCAGCAGTGCGATGGGGAGCTCCTACAATGAGCAGTTCTTC. Its protein product is CASSAMGSSYNEQFF.

This chain joins TRBV6-5 and TRBJ2-7, with 10 bases matching TRBD1. Germline V gene sequence: CDR1 MNHEY, CDR2 SVGAGI. This CDR3 contains 13 residues. V lost 6 bases to trimming and J lost 13 bases; unmatched junction nucleotides: 12. The CDR3 here is CASSLNRRDRGYF. CDR3 nucleotide sequence: TGTGCCAGCAGCCTAAACCGCCGGGACAGGGGTTACTTC.

The chain links TRBV3-1 (or the pseudogene TRBV3-2) to TRBJ2-7; D remains unclear. This CDR3 contains 17 residues. Germline V gene lookup returns CDR1 LGHDT and CDR2 YNNKEL (reference sequence). Trimming removed 0 bases from V and 0 bases from J, with 15 bases in between. CDR3 sequence: CASSQDRGLRSSYEQYF. In DNA, the CDR3 is TGTGCCAGCAGCCAAGATCGCGGATTACGCTCCTCCTACGAGCAGTACTTC.

This chain connects TRBV6-6 to TRBJ1-1; D possibly corresponds to TRBD1 (6 bases). The V and J ends lost 4 bases and 3 bases respectively, with 15 bases between them. The CDR3 runs 15 residues. Looked up from germline, CDR1 is MNHNY and CDR2 is SVGAGI (reference sequence). The CDR3 DNA reads TGTGCCAGCAGTTTTGAGGGACAAGGAGACACTGAAGCTTTCTTT. Encoded protein: CASSFEGQGDTEAFF.

The rearrangement links TRBV6-5 to TRBJ2-2, with 9 bases fitting TRBD1. V was clipped by 4 bases and J by 8 bases; unmatched bases: 11. Germline CDR1 reads MNHEY; CDR2 reads SVGAGI. The CDR3 is made up of 16 amino acids. The CDR3 region is CASSFLGQGLSGELFF. In nucleotides, the CDR3 is TGTGCCAGCAGTTTCCTGGGACAGGGTCTGTCTGGGGAGCTGTTTTTT.

The rearrangement joins TRBV18 to TRBJ2-7, with 11 bases aligning to TRBD2. CDR1 is KGHSH, CDR2 LQKENI, per germline. The CDR3 has 14 residues. With V trimmed by 3 bases and J by 4 bases, 2 bases remained unmatched. The CDR3 reads CASSPGLAEYEQYF. The CDR3 DNA sequence: TGTGCCAGCTCACCGGGACTAGCGGAATACGAGCAGTACTTC.

V gene TRBV19 combines with J gene TRBJ2-3; TRBD2 matches 7 bases. The V gene end was trimmed by 5 bases and the J gene end by 1 base; junction bases not matched to a gene: 12. This CDR3 has 17 residues. Germline V gene lookup returns CDR1 LNHDA and CDR2 SQIVND (reference sequence). CDR3 loop: CASSSRLAELGTDTQYF. CDR3 nucleotide sequence: TGTGCCAGTAGTTCGAGACTAGCCGAACTGGGCACAGATACGCAGTATTTT.

This chain connects TRBV3-1 (or the pseudogene TRBV3-2) to TRBJ2-3; D may be TRBD2 (6 bases). Trimming took off 4 bases at V and 5 bases at J, with 13 bases between the two ends. This CDR3 is built from 14 residues. CDR1 is LGHDT and CDR2 is YNNKEL in the germline V gene (reference sequence). The CDR3 region has the DNA TGTGCCAGCAGCCGGGGGAGGATGCTAGATACGCAGTATTTT. It is translated as CASSRGRMLDTQYF.

The chain carries TRBV12-3 or TRBV12-4 and TRBJ2-5; 8 bases line up with TRBD2. This CDR3 contains 12 residues. The trim removed 7 bases at V and 5 bases at J, leaving 3 bases unmatched. The CDR3 sequence: CASTSGSETQYF. Written as DNA, the CDR3 is TGTGCCAGCACCAGCGGGAGCGAGACCCAGTACTTC.

This clone came up a few times. The chain recombines TRBV19 with TRBJ2-7; 7 bases align to TRBD2. This CDR3 has 17 residues. Germline CDR1 reads LNHDA; CDR2 reads SQIVND (reference sequence). The V segment lost 3 bases and the J segment 2 bases; nucleotides outside the gene matches: 13. CDR3 DNA sequence: TGTGCCAGTAGTATTAGGCCAGGAGGCGGGAGTCCCTACGAGCAGTACTTC. Translation: CASSIRPGGGSPYEQYF.

The V call is TRBV25-1, the J call TRBJ2-1; TRBD2 matches at 12 bases. V shed 7 bases and J 12 bases; nucleotides not matched to a gene: 19. Per the germline V gene, CDR1 is MGHDK and CDR2 is SYGVNS. The CDR3 runs 17 residues. CDR3 in DNA: TGTGCCAGCAACCTCTCCGTTCTAGCGGGAGGGCCTGATAGGCAGTTCTTC. Protein: CASNLSVLAGGPDRQFF.